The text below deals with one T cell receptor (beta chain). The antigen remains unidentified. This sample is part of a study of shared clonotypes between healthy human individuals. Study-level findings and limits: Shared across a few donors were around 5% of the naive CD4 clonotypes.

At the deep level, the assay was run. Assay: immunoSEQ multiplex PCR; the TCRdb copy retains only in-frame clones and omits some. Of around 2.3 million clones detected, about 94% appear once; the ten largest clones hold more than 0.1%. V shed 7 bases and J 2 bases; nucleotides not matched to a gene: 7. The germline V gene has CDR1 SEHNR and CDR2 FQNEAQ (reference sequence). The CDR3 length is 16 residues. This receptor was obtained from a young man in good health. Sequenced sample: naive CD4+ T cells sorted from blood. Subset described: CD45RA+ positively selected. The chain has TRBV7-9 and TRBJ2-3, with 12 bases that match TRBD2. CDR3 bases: TGTGCCAGCACCCAGGGACTAGCGGGCCCCACAGATACGCAGTATTTT. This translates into CASTQGLAGPTDTQYF.